These 12 T cell receptor beta chains originate from one sample sequenced in a study of identical twins. TCRdb recomputed calls from the 5' RACE reads with MiXCR, one row per CDR3 protein. The table records 500,000 to 700,000 distinct CDR3 sequences, 7.1% of them present only once. In addition, the sample was reused for a study of yellow fever vaccine responses in identical twins.

Sequencing was carried out using PBMCs. All receptors derive from a woman between 18 and 30 years old in good health.

This clonotype occurred many times. The chain links TRBV12-3 or TRBV12-4 to TRBJ1-1; TRBD1 aligns across 7 bases. V lost 2 bases to trimming and J lost 14 bases; unmatched junction nucleotides: 11. CDR3 length equals 13 residues. CDR3 sequence: CASSLNAGTEVFF. As DNA, the CDR3 is TGTGCCAGCAGTTTAAATGCCGGGACAGAAGTCTTCTTT.

This clonotype was counted ten times or more. The CDR3 nucleotides are TGCGCCAGCAGCCCTTTCTCCGGGACAGGCACCGGGGAGCTGTTTTTT. Residues: CASSPFSGTGTGELFF. This sequence joins TRBV4-1 and TRBJ2-2; 8 nucleotides match TRBD1. V dropped 4 bases and J dropped 4; count of bases not matched to a gene: 8. The CDR3 totals 16 residues. Per germline, CDR1 MGHRA and CDR2 YSYEKL.

V usage is TRBV12-3 or TRBV12-4 and J usage is TRBJ2-2, with unresolved D. This CDR3 region has 16 residues. Trimming took 7 bases from V and 9 from J, leaving 24 bases between them. The chain's CDR3 is CASTPSYSPPGRELFF. CDR3 DNA sequence: TGTGCCAGCACCCCCTCATATAGCCCACCTGGTCGGGAGCTGTTTTTT.

The rearrangement links TRBV4-2 to TRBJ2-2, with D unresolved. V dropped 4 bases and J dropped 9 bases, with 15 bases sitting between them. This CDR3 is built from 14 residues. Germline values: CDR1 LGHNA, CDR2 YNFKEQ. CDR3 nucleotides: TGTGCCAGCAGCCGTGAGTTGAGCAGCTGGGAGCTGTTTTTT. Amino acid sequence: CASSRELSSWELFF.

J is TRBJ2-1 and V is TRBV24-1; no firm D call. The V gene lost 3 bases and the J gene lost 0 bases, with 20 bases spanning the gap. Germline CDR1 KGHDR, CDR2 SFDVKD. There are 19 residues in the CDR3. CDR3 in DNA: TGTGCCACCAGTGATCCCGGGTTATCCTCCTTTAACTCCTACAATGAGCAGTTCTTC. Protein product: CATSDPGLSSFNSYNEQFF.

This clonotype was seen only a few times. As DNA, the CDR3 is TGCAGCGTCGCCGGACCCTCCTACAATGAGCAGTTCTTC. It specifies CSVAGPSYNEQFF. V usage is TRBV29-1 and J usage is TRBJ2-1; D ambiguous. Looked up from germline, CDR1 is SQVTM and CDR2 is ANQGSEA. This CDR3 spans 13 amino acids. V lost 6 bases and J 0 bases, leaving 9 bases between the germline ends.

The V gene is TRBV20-1, the J gene TRBJ2-3, with 12 bases matching TRBD2. The length of the CDR3 is 13 residues. In germline, CDR1 is DFQATT, CDR2 SNEGSKA (reference sequence). With V trimmed by 7 bases and J by 6 bases, 5 bases remained unmatched. The CDR3 spells CSVRTSGNDTQYF. CDR3 sequence (DNA): TGCAGTGTTAGGACTAGCGGGAATGATACGCAGTATTTT.

The chain couples TRBV11-2 to TRBJ1-1, with 7 bases matching TRBD1. CDR1 SGHAT and CDR2 FQNNGV come from the germline V gene. J was trimmed by 1 base and V by 5 bases; bases with no gene match: 10. This CDR3 comprises 16 residues. CDR3 protein: CASSPRTRGGNTEAFF. Here the CDR3 DNA reads TGTGCCAGCAGCCCTAGAACCAGGGGGGGGAACACTGAAGCTTTCTTT.

A few counts support this clonotype. The chain recombines TRBV12-3 or TRBV12-4 with TRBJ2-1; possible D gene TRBD2, 7 bases. This CDR3 spans 15 amino acids. The V gene lost 1 base and the J gene lost 3 bases, with 10 bases spanning the gap. The CDR3 region has the DNA TGTGCCAGCAGTTTAGTGGGGGGGCACTACAATGAGCAGTTCTTC. As protein: CASSLVGGHYNEQFF.

The chain employs TRBV7-9 and TRBJ2-3, with D unclear. The CDR3 totals 17 residues. CDR1 SEHNR and CDR2 FQNEAQ come from the germline V gene (reference sequence). V lost 5 bases to trimming and J lost 1 base, with 19 bases between them. The CDR3 is CASSQAPGAPGTDTQYF. The DNA for the CDR3 is TGTGCCAGCAGCCAAGCCCCAGGAGCACCAGGCACAGATACGCAGTATTTT.

This clonotype was counted at least ten times. The chain links TRBV14 to TRBJ2-1; D remains ambiguous. V lost 4 bases and J 4 bases, leaving 17 bases between the germline ends. The CDR3 loop spans 16 amino acids. CDR1 is SGHDN, CDR2 FVKESK, per germline. Written as DNA, the CDR3 is TGTGCCAGCAGCCCAAGAGGACCAATCCTATACAATGAGCAGTTCTTC. It is translated as CASSPRGPILYNEQFF.

This chain joins TRBV20-1 and TRBJ2-3; D uncertain. Germline assignment: CDR1 DFQATT and CDR2 SNEGSKA (reference sequence). This CDR3 has 15 residues. The V end lost 0 bases, the J end lost 2 bases, and 12 bases lay between the germline ends. The CDR3 sequence: CSARDTDKPTDTQYF. In nucleotides, the CDR3 is TGCAGTGCTAGAGATACGGATAAACCCACAGATACGCAGTATTTT.